This T cell receptor beta chain was sequenced during a study of T cell changes during pregnancy in multiple sclerosis. Germline values: CDR1 SNHLY, CDR2 FYNNEI. The CDR3 contains 10 residues. The V and J ends lost 7 bases and 8 bases respectively, with 7 bases between them. Clones were read by immunoSEQ multiplex PCR, and TCRdb kept only the in-frame ones, dropping some. The sample lists 35,000 to 40,000 clones, approximately 94% occurring once. The rearrangement links TRBV2 to TRBJ2-3; a possible D gene is TRBD2 (5 bases). The sequence derives from a female donor with multiple sclerosis, enrolled in a pregnancy study. Material: CD4+ T cells from peripheral blood mononuclear cells, obtained in the second trimester of pregnancy. The DNA of the CDR3 is TGTGCCAGCATAGGGAGTACGCAGTATTTT. Residues: CASIGSTQYF.